These 4 T cell receptor beta chains came from one sample sequenced in a study of control samples from healthy donors and cancer patients. Clones were sequenced by immunoSEQ multiplex PCR, and TCRdb holds only the in-frame ones, with some missing. The sample has 120,000 or so clones, roughly 87% seen once. Sequenced material: blood. These receptors all stem from a man younger than 35 in good health.

V is TRBV30 and J is TRBJ2-1; D not resolved. Per the germline V gene, CDR1 is GTSNPN and CDR2 is SVGIG (reference sequence). The germline V and J ends were trimmed by 2 bases and 8 bases, with 16 bases remaining between them. The CDR3 sequence is 14 residues long. Here the CDR3 reads CAWSLSLTSHEQFF. CDR3 sequence (DNA): TGTGCCTGGAGTCTTAGCTTAACAAGCCATGAGCAGTTCTTC. Full variable domain (remainder filled in from reference TRBV30 and TRBJ2-1): SQTIHQWPATLVQPVGSPLSLECTVEGTSNPNLYWYRQAAGRGLQLLFYSVGIGQISSEVPQNLSASRPQDRQFILSSKKLLLSDSGFYLCAWSLSLTSHEQFFGPGTRLTVL.

The chain uses TRBV5-1 and TRBJ2-7; 10 bases match TRBD1. CDR3 length equals 15 residues. The germline CDR1 and CDR2 sequences are SGHRS and YFSETQ. V dropped 5 bases and J dropped 2; count of bases not matched to a gene: 7. CDR3 loop: CASSLQGTGAYEQYF. The CDR3 DNA follows: TGCGCCAGCAGTTTGCAGGGGACAGGGGCCTACGAGCAGTACTTC. Full variable domain (remainder filled in from reference TRBV5-1 and TRBJ2-7): KAGVTQTPRYLIKTRGQQVTLSCSPISGHRSVSWYQQTPGQGLQFLFEYFSETQRNKGNFPGRFSGRQFSNSRSEMNVSTLELGDSALYLCASSLQGTGAYEQYFGPGTRLTVT.

The chain is built from TRBV6-5 and TRBJ2-6; D is unresolved. CDR1 is MNHEY and CDR2 is SVGAGI in the germline V gene. Trimming left V 2 bases short and J 0 bases short, with 8 bases between. This CDR3 has 16 residues. The CDR3 DNA sequence: TGTGCCAGCAGTTACCGAATGAGCTCTGGGGCCAACGTCCTGACTTTC. This sequence encodes CASSYRMSSGANVLTF.

The V call is TRBV19, the J call TRBJ1-2; D call uncertain. The V gene lost 0 bases and the J gene lost 3 bases, with 2 bases spanning the gap. CDR1 and CDR2 from the germline V gene are LNHDA and SQIVND (reference sequence). The CDR3 loop spans 12 amino acids. The chain's CDR3 is CASSIEDYGYTF. The CDR3 nucleotides read TGTGCCAGTAGTATAGAGGACTATGGCTACACCTTC. The entire variable domain, with the rest obtained from reference TRBV19 and TRBJ1-2, is as follows: DGGITQSPKYLFRKEGQNVTLSCEQNLNHDAMYWYRQDPGQGLRLIYYSQIVNDFQKGDIAEGYSVSREKKESFPLTVTSAQKNPTAFYLCASSIEDYGYTFGSGTRLTVV.